This record looks at one T cell receptor (beta chain) sequence and its context. No antigen is known for it. This sample is part of a study of siplizumab effects on memory and regulatory T cells. Findings of the study overall: Suppressive activity of Tregs proliferating in siplizumab cultures remained unconfirmed. Naive T cells seemed more diverse than memory cells and seemed major alloresponse contributors. Siplizumab produced a significant reduction in alloreactive sequences that were traceable to unstimulated CD4+ memory cells.

The CDR3 is made up of 15 amino acids. The V and J ends lost 10 bases and 4 bases respectively, with 19 bases between them. CDR1 is SNHLY and CDR2 is FYNNEI in the germline V gene. Using immunoSEQ multiplex PCR, the repertoire was profiled, and TCRdb retains in-frame clones only, with some absent. Among around 82,000 clones, roughly 93% were seen once, and the ten largest hold roughly 5.2%. Material for sequencing was CD8+ T cells sorted from blood. The chain carries TRBV2 and TRBJ1-4, with D maybe TRBD1 (5 bases). The clonotype comes from a human donor in good health. The CDR3 loop reads CANQGQPGNNEKLFF. CDR3 bases: TGTGCCAACCAAGGGCAACCAGGGAATAATGAAAAACTGTTTTTT.